This T cell receptor (beta chain) originates from a study of blood T cell repertoires in COVID-19. As for the study in general: Donors in the United States, Italy and Spain gave samples during acute or convalescent COVID-19. T cells, B-cell-depleted T cells, or PBMCs supplied cDNA or gDNA.

V lost 5 bases and J 6 bases, leaving 14 bases between the germline ends. The CDR3 is 13 residues long. CDR1 KGHSH and CDR2 LQKENI come from the germline V gene. As originally analysed: By means of reference gene primer amplification, nucleated cell counts were estimated. The repertoire was sequenced with immunoSEQ multiplex PCR; TCRdb's copy has only in-frame clones and lacks some. V, J and clone size reflect that table, while D and trimming were determined from the DNA. The table shows some 250,000 clones, with around 84% occurring only once. In this sample, this clone turned up once. The specimen was peripheral blood. This chain connects TRBV18 to TRBJ2-7; D possibly corresponds to TRBD1 (6 bases). The TCR originated in a woman aged 18-29 years with acute or convalescent COVID-19. Written as DNA, the CDR3 is TGTGCCAGCTCATCCCCAACAGGGACCGAGCAGTACTTC. Its protein is CASSSPTGTEQYF. Full variable domain (missing parts from reference TRBV18 and TRBJ2-7): NAGVMQNPRHLVRRRGQEARLRCSPMKGHSHVYWYRQLPEEGLKFMVYLQKENIIDESGMPKERFSAEFPKEGPSILRIQQVVRGDSAAYFCASSSPTGTEQYFGPGTRLTVT.